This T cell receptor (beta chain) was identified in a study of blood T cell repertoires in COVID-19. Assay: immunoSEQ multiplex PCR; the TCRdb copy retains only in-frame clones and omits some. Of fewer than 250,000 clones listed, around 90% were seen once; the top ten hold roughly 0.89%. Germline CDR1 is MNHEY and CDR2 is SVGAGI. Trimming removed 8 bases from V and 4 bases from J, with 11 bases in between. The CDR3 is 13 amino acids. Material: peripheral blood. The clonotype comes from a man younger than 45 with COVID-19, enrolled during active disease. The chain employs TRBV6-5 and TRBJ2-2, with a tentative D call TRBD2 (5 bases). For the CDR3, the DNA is TGTGCCAGCTTCCGGGGTAGCACCGGGGAGCTGTTTTTT. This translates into CASFRGSTGELFF.